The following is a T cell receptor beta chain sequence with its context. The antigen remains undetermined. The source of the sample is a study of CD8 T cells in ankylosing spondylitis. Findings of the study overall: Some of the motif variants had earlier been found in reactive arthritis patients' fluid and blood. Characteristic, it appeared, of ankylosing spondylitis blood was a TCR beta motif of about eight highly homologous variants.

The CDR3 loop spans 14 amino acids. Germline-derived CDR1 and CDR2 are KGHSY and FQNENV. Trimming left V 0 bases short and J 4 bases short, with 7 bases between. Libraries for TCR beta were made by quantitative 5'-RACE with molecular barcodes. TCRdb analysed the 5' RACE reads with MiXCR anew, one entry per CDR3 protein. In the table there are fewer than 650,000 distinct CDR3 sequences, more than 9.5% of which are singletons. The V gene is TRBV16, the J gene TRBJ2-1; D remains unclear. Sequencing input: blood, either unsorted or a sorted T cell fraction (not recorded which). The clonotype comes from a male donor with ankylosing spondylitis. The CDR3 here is CASSQSNQYNEQFF. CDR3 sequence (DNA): TGTGCCAGCAGCCAATCGAACCAATACAATGAGCAGTTCTTC.